This T cell receptor (beta chain) derives from a study of T cells in Graves' hyperthyroidism and ophthalmopathy (dated by TCRdb to the late 2010s). Regarding the research as a whole: Peripheral blood was collected at initial diagnosis, before any treatment. According to the paper, TCR Vbeta CDR3 sequencing was carried out on 120 to 150 peripheral blood samples, which came from more than 40 ophthalmopathy, approximately 72 hyperthyroidism and roughly 17 progressor patients. Prospective prediction of ophthalmopathy was tested in an independent validation cohort consisting of 18 hyperthyroidism patients and 15 to 17 patients who later progressed to ophthalmopathy. To identify TCR V-J signatures that set the groups apart, the researchers used a discovery cohort of 100 patients, made up of around 40 with Graves' ophthalmopathy and about 60 with stable Graves' hyperthyroidism. The study also compared thyroid tissue and blood T-cell repertoires from about 6 Graves' hyperthyroidism patients. The 100 or so discovery patients were divided at random into training and test sets in a 7:3 ratio. After blood sampling, hyperthyroidism patients were treated with methimazole at a starting dose of 30 mg daily, and ophthalmopathy patients were treated with high-dose intravenous methylprednisolone. What the research found in general, with its limitations: In validation, progression to ophthalmopathy was predicted by the model with nearly 71% sensitivity and just over 72% specificity, a median of around 6.5 months before onset. Sample size was not statistically predetermined, and investigators were not blinded to group allocation. A model built on a 13 V-J signature distinguished ophthalmopathy from stable hyperthyroidism, reaching over 85% sensitivity and about 81% specificity in cross-validation and 80%/75% in testing. Most expanded thyroid clonotypes (frequency above 0.001) were also detected in blood, suggesting blood repertoires may reflect thyroid immune responses.

Ophthalmopathy patients had moderately to severely active disease, Clinical Activity Score of at least 3, NOSPECS grade of at least 4, and duration under 3 months. Exclusion was applied to patients with uncontrolled infections, other autoimmune diseases, pregnancy or lactation. Clinical symptoms, serum thyroxine and TRAb, thyroid ultrasound, and orbital computed tomography formed the basis for the diagnoses. PBMCs were isolated from more than 9 ml of fresh peripheral blood by Ficoll-Paque density gradient centrifugation. Total RNA was extracted using Trizol reagent, and RNA quality was assessed on an Agilent 2100 Bioanalyzer. The TCR beta CDR3 regions were amplified from the RNA transcripts. The first round of RT-PCR for the TCR CDR3 was performed with the HTBI primer set and the Qiagen OneStep RT-PCR kit. Libraries were constructed in a second round of multiplex PCR, after which size selection and purification were carried out. The libraries were sequenced on an Illumina HiSeq2000 using paired-end 100 bp reads. On the study's bioinformatics: SOAPnuke was used to process the raw data, with reads discarded if the reads contained adapters or uncalled bases, had a mean Phred below 15, or lacked an exact constant-primer or identifier match. COPE v1.2.5 was used to merge high-quality paired reads, and clonotypes were defined as unique nucleotide sequences. MiTCR v1.1 was used to align the clonotypes against IMGT TRBV, TRBD and TRBJ reference segments. Only V-J combinations with frequency above 0.0001, covering about 99% of repertoires, were analysed. The TCS score was defined as the ratio of F50 (clonal expansion) to E x V (chaos), calculated using BLOSUM62-based TCRdist between CDR3 peptides within each V-J. Welch's t-statistics and random forest reduced roughly 540 V-J features to roughly 13, which were used in a naive Bayes classifier (R e1071). TCRdb passed the public sequencing reads through fastp at Q25 and MiXCR, retaining productive beta sequences. Rows are unified per CDR3 protein, each entry keeping the most common DNA and genes. In this record, the V and J calls reflect TCRdb's handling and not the investigators' own analysis. This sample holds about 350,000 distinct CDR3 sequences; approximately 16% were observed only once. The top ten hold roughly 20% of the sample.

To note about this clonotype: Its antigen is unknown. Base-call qualities are not available, and no considerably larger clone is one nucleotide away.

Sequences MNHEY (CDR1) and SVGEGT (CDR2) are obtained from the germline V gene. From the cysteine through the phenylalanine, the CDR3 covers 15 amino acids. Only CDR3 DNA remains: 45 bases, in frame from the first base. V has 6 bases trimmed and J has 6 bases trimmed; junction bases matching no gene number 10. In this chain, TRBV6-2 or TRBV6-3 is recombined with TRBJ1-4; TRBD1 lines up with 7 middle nucleotides. Sequenced input: blood. The receptor was isolated from a woman between 55 and 75 years old with Graves' ophthalmopathy. The sequence in DNA is TGTGCCAGCAGACGACAGGGCCCCTGGGATGAAAAACTGTTTTTT. Its translation is CASRRQGPWDEKLFF.